The source of this T cell receptor beta chain is a study of T cell repertoires in cytomegalovirus infection. Study-level information: Public TCR beta signature analysis indicated the presence of both CMV infection and matching HLA type.

In regard to this clonotype: What it recognizes is unknown.

Germline loops: CDR1 SNHLY, CDR2 FYNNEI. The CDR3 totals 15 residues. The V end was cut by 3 bases, the J end by 2 bases, with 13 bases between. MiXCR, run by TCRdb on the reads, gives a single entry per CDR3 protein. The repertoire has about 920,000 distinct CDR3 sequences, 30% to 40% of them found once; the top ten carry roughly an eighth. This sequence originates from a human donor in good health (CMV status not recorded). Some clones in this sample may be carry-over from other donors' samples. The material was cultured CD8+ T cells from PBMCs, obtained from culture after CMV antigen stimulation. The V gene is TRBV2, the J gene TRBJ1-1; D is unclear. The CDR3 nucleotides are TGTGCCAGCAGTGACGATCTACCCCAAAACACTGAAGCTTTCTTT. Its translation is CASSDDLPQNTEAFF.